Listed below are T cell receptor beta chains from one sample, sequenced in a study of regulatory T cells in long-lasting Graves disease. MiXCR, applied by TCRdb to the multiplex PCR reads, yields one record per CDR3 protein. The table has 500,000 or so distinct CDR3 sequences, 15% to 20% seen once. In addition, the sample was reused for a study of T cells in Graves' hyperthyroidism and ophthalmopathy.

The source was peripheral blood mononuclear cells (PBMCs), collected at new diagnosis, from a patient treated with antithyroid drugs. The receptor source for this set is a woman in her forties or fifties with Graves disease. CDR3s include the opening cysteine and the closing phenylalanine or tryptophan. The order of the fields is V gene, clone size, D gene, J gene, CDR3 protein, CDR3 DNA. The D gene is left open where the match is weak. Some rows have no size entry. The others give once, few or many, or a class for an expanded clone.

TRBV24-1	-	TRBD1	TRBJ2-5	CATSDPTGLTRYF	TGTGCCACCAGTGATCCGACAGGGTTGACCCGGTACTTC
TRBV3-1	-	-	TRBJ1-5	CASTDGQPQHF	TGTGCCAGCACCGACGGTCAGCCCCAGCATTTT
TRBV5-5	few	TRBD1	TRBJ2-5	CASSTRTGWETQYF	TGTGCCAGCAGCACACGGACAGGGTGGGAGACCCAGTACTTC
TRBV6-5	many	-	TRBJ1-2	CASSYSWSSYGYTF	TGTGCCAGCAGTTACTCGTGGTCCTCCTATGGCTACACCTTC
TRBV7-8	-	-	TRBJ2-1	CASSLQTTTGFGDEQFF	TGTGCCAGCAGCCTACAGACCACTACAGGGTTTGGAGATGAGCAGTTCTTC
TRBV12-3/TRBV12-4	-	TRBD2	TRBJ2-1	CASSFAGGGGDAQFF	TGTGCCAGCAGTTTTGCAGGCGGGGGGGGGGATGCGCAGTTCTTC
TRBV12-3/TRBV12-4	many	-	TRBJ1-6	CASSYRVYNSPLHF	TGTGCCAGCAGTTACCGGGTTTATAATTCACCCCTCCACTTT
TRBV5-1	few	TRBD1	TRBJ1-1	CASSLGQGAGGGTEAFF	TGCGCCAGCAGCTTAGGGCAGGGGGCCGGGGGCGGCACTGAAGCTTTCTTT
TRBV12-3/TRBV12-4	many	-	TRBJ1-1	CASSEKQGYTEAFF	TGTGCCAGCAGTGAAAAGCAGGGGTACACTGAAGCTTTCTTT
TRBV3-1	many	-	TRBJ1-2	CASSQGSGAPYGYTF	TGTGCCAGCAGCCAAGGATCGGGAGCCCCCTATGGCTACACCTTC
TRBV5-1	few	-	TRBJ2-1	CASSLARGDNEQFF	TGCGCCAGCAGCTTGGCCAGGGGAGACAATGAGCAGTTCTTC
TRBV10-3	many	-	TRBJ2-3	CAILGREEDTQYF	TGTGCCATCCTTGGCAGGGAAGAGGATACGCAGTATTTT
TRBV27	many	TRBD2	TRBJ2-3	CASSLAGGLETTQYF	TGTGCCAGCAGTTTAGCGGGGGGGCTTGAAACTACGCAGTATTTT
TRBV20-1	few	TRBD1	TRBJ2-1	CSATILRGLGYNEQFF	TGCAGTGCTACCATTCTCAGGGGGCTGGGATACAATGAGCAGTTCTTC
TRBV16	few	-	TRBJ2-7	CASSHPRDGFYEQYF	TGTGCCAGCAGCCACCCCCGGGACGGCTTCTACGAGCAGTACTTC
TRBV9	few	TRBD2	TRBJ2-5	CASSVAPVGGQETQYF	TGTGCCAGCAGCGTAGCTCCGGTCGGGGGGCAAGAGACCCAGTACTTC
TRBV5-1	many	-	TRBJ2-1	CASSLASPSYNEQFF	TGCGCCAGCAGCTTGGCCAGTCCCTCCTACAATGAGCAGTTCTTC
TRBV15	many	-	TRBJ1-1	CATSSGIGGAFF	TGTGCCACCAGCAGCGGTATTGGCGGAGCTTTCTTT
TRBV5-4	few	-	TRBJ2-1	CASSLAGQSSYNEQFF	TGTGCCAGCAGCTTGGCAGGACAGAGCTCCTACAATGAGCAGTTCTTC
TRBV12-3/TRBV12-4	many	-	TRBJ1-6	CASSSNGLRWSPLHF	TGTGCCAGCAGTTCGAACGGACTGAGGTGGTCACCCCTCCACTTT
TRBV13	many	-	TRBJ1-5	CASGEGDNQPQHF	TGTGCCAGCGGGGAGGGCGACAATCAGCCCCAGCATTTT
TRBV28	many	TRBD1	TRBJ1-2	CASSHSGTGNYGYTF	TGTGCCAGCAGCCACTCCGGGACAGGGAACTATGGCTACACCTTC
TRBV6-1	many	TRBD1	TRBJ2-2	CASRRQGIIGELFF	TGTGCCAGCAGGAGACAGGGTATCATCGGGGAGCTGTTTTTT
TRBV29-1	-	-	TRBJ1-2	CSVFEGDGYTF	TGCAGCGTCTTCGAAGGGGACGGCTACACCTTC
TRBV2	many	-	TRBJ2-7	CASSEALTNPYEQYF	TGTGCCAGCAGTGAAGCGCTTACAAACCCCTACGAGCAGTACTTC
TRBV10-3	many	-	TRBJ1-4	CAISVGVSVGEKLFF	TGTGCCATCAGTGTTGGAGTCAGCGTCGGAGAAAAACTGTTTTTT
TRBV7-9	-	-	TRBJ1-2	CASGLQDNYGYTF	TGTGCCAGCGGCTTACAGGATAACTATGGCTACACCTTC
TRBV7-2	-	TRBD1	TRBJ1-1	CASSLASTGGMNTEAFF	TGTGCCAGCAGCTTAGCGTCTACAGGGGGAATGAACACTGAAGCTTTCTTT
TRBV2	many	-	TRBJ2-7	CASSGQGMSYEQYF	TGTGCCAGCAGTGGGCAGGGCATGTCCTACGAGCAGTACTTC
TRBV11-3	-	-	TRBJ2-7	CASSMLDEQYF	TGTGCCAGCAGCATGCTGGACGAGCAGTACTTC
TRBV6-5	-	-	TRBJ2-7	CASSYSKQGGGYEQYF	TGTGCCAGCAGTTACTCGAAACAGGGAGGTGGGTACGAGCAGTACTTC
TRBV7-2	few	-	TRBJ1-4	CASSDPPNEKLFF	TGTGCCAGCAGCGACCCCCCTAATGAAAAACTGTTTTTT
TRBV28	-	-	TRBJ1-4	CASSLDRGVNEKLFF	TGTGCCAGCAGTTTAGATAGGGGGGTTAATGAAAAACTGTTTTTT